The present TCR beta chain was sequenced within a study of cytomegalovirus exposure and HLA in healthy donors. With 60 Vbeta and 13 Jbeta primers, the PCR was carried out. Measured with immunoSEQ multiplex PCR; TCRdb has only the in-frame clones, and not every one. The sample carries 110,000 to 150,000 clones, about 74% recorded once. This clone has only a few counts. The germline gives CDR1 KGHSH, CDR2 LQKENI. V gave up 3 bases and J gave up 0 bases, with 5 bases separating them. The CDR3 covers 14 residues. Sequencing was carried out using PBMCs. The source is a woman between 40 and 55 years old in good health and CMV-seronegative. V gene TRBV18 combines with J gene TRBJ2-2; D is undetermined. Written as DNA, the CDR3 is TGTGCCAGCTCACCTTCAGCGAACACCGGGGAGCTGTTTTTT. Its translation: CASSPSANTGELFF.